The 30 T cell receptor beta chains listed next were all sequenced from one sample in a study of cytomegalovirus exposure and HLA in healthy donors. With 60 Vbeta and 13 Jbeta primers, the PCR was carried out. Method: immunoSEQ multiplex PCR; TCRdb's copy keeps in-frame clones and lacks some. The data show about 160,000 clones, almost 80% seen once. Sequencing input: PBMCs. These receptors were obtained from a man under 40 in good health and CMV-seronegative.

The chain combines TRBV12-5 with TRBJ1-1, with D perhaps matching TRBD1 (6 bases). This CDR3 comprises 13 residues. The V gene's germline CDR1 is LGHNT and CDR2 FRNRAP. V was trimmed by 0 bases and J by 5 bases, leaving 7 bases between them. The CDR3 DNA sequence: TGTGCTAGTGGTTTGGTAGGGGGAACTGAAGCTTTCTTT. Its translation: CASGLVGGTEAFF.

A few counts support this clone. This sequence joins TRBV2 and TRBJ1-5; a possible D gene is TRBD1 (6 bases). The V and J ends lost 6 bases and 3 bases respectively, with 18 bases between them. The CDR3 has 16 residues. Germline assignment: CDR1 SNHLY and CDR2 FYNNEI. The CDR3 spells CASRAHTGNINQPQHF. The CDR3, as DNA: TGTGCCAGCAGGGCTCACACAGGGAATATCAATCAGCCCCAGCATTTT.

Details on this clone: This specimen includes other DNA sequences encoding the same CDR3. This sequence joins TRBV28 and TRBJ1-5; TRBD1 matches at 10 bases. With V trimmed by 3 bases and J by 1 base, 0 bases remained unmatched. Looked up from germline, CDR1 is MDHEN and CDR2 is SYDVKM. The CDR3 runs 15 residues. CDR3 sequence reads: CASSLGQGSNQPQHF. The CDR3 bases are TGTGCCAGCAGTTTGGGACAGGGGAGCAATCAGCCCCAGCATTTT.

Comments on this clone: The sample has other DNA sequences that encode this CDR3 too. The chain joins TRBV9 to TRBJ1-2; 8 nucleotides align to TRBD1. Trimming cost V 0 bases and J 2 bases; bases outside gene matches: 3. The germline V gene encodes CDR1 SGDLS and CDR2 YYNGEE. The CDR3 is 15 residues long. The chain's CDR3 is CASSVGAGGNYGYTF. In nucleotides, the CDR3 is TGTGCCAGCAGCGTAGGTGCAGGGGGCAACTATGGCTACACCTTC.

This chain links TRBV7-9 with TRBJ2-5; possibly TRBD2 for D (6 bases). This CDR3 is built from 14 residues. CDR1 is SEHNR and CDR2 is FQNEAQ in the germline V gene (reference sequence). V lost 4 bases and J lost 3, with 12 bases in between. Written as DNA, the CDR3 is TGTGCCAGCAGCTCAAGTAGCGGAGAAGAGACCCAGTACTTC. Translated, it gives CASSSSSGEETQYF. Full variable domain (missing parts from reference TRBV7-9 and TRBJ2-5): DTGVSQNPRHKITKRGQNVTFRCDPISEHNRLYWYRQTLGQGPEFLTYFQNEAQLEKSRLLSDRFSAERPKGSFSTLEIQRTEQGDSAMYLCASSSSSGEETQYFGPGTRLLVL.

The chain has TRBV5-8 and TRBJ2-7; no reliable D call. Germline V gene lookup returns CDR1 SGHTS and CDR2 YDEGEE. Trimming stripped 4 bases from V and 8 bases from J, with 10 bases between. The CDR3 runs 11 residues. The CDR3, as DNA: TGTGCCAGCAGCGCGAAGATCCAGCAGTACTTC. It translates to CASSAKIQQYF.

This rearrangement joins TRBV7-9 to TRBJ2-5, with 7 bases matching TRBD2. The CDR3 consists of 17 residues. V shed 3 bases and J 4 bases; nucleotides not matched to a gene: 14. Germline CDR1 and CDR2: SEHNR and FQNEAQ (reference sequence). In nucleotides, the CDR3 is TGTGCCAGCAGCTTCATCGGGGCGGGAGAGGACGGAGAGACCCAGTACTTC. Protein sequence: CASSFIGAGEDGETQYF.

This chain's CDR3 is CASSLTQGNTEAFF. CDR3 nucleotide sequence: TGTGCCAGCAGCTTGACTCAGGGTAACACTGAAGCTTTCTTT. The chain is built from TRBV7-9 and TRBJ1-1, with D possibly being TRBD1 (5 bases). V shed 3 bases and J shed 2 bases, with 10 bases lying between them. In germline, CDR1 is SEHNR, CDR2 FQNEAQ (reference sequence). The CDR3 consists of 14 residues.

This chain links TRBV7-3 with TRBJ2-2; 8 nucleotides align to TRBD1. The CDR3 has 15 amino acids. Looked up from germline, CDR1 is SGHTA and CDR2 is FQGTGA. The V segment lost 2 bases and the J segment 3 bases; nucleotides outside the gene matches: 2. The CDR3 DNA is TGTGCCAGCAGCTTAGCGGACAGGGACACCGGGGAGCTGTTTTTT. Protein product: CASSLADRDTGELFF.

This rearrangement joins TRBV7-2 to TRBJ2-2; D perhaps matches TRBD1 (6 bases). The CDR3 contains 16 residues. From germline, CDR1 is SGHTA and CDR2 FQGNSA. Trimming cost V 1 base and J 1 base, with 10 bases left between them. CDR3 loop: CASSLVAGVNTGELFF. CDR3 in DNA: TGTGCCAGCAGCTTAGTCGCAGGGGTGAACACCGGGGAGCTGTTTTTT. Supplemented by reference TRBV7-2 and TRBJ2-2, the full variable domain reads GAGVSQSPSNKVTEKGKDVELRCDPISGHTALYWYRQSLGQGLEFLIYFQGNSAPDKSGLPSDRFSAERTGGSVSTLTIQRTQQEDSAVYLCASSLVAGVNTGELFFGEGSRLTVL.

The chain uses TRBV11-2 and TRBJ1-4; 10 positions match TRBD1. The V gene end was trimmed by 5 bases and the J gene end by 8 bases; junction bases not matched to a gene: 5. The CDR3 is 14 residues long. Germline V lookup: CDR1 SGHAT, CDR2 FQNNGV. The CDR3 sequence is CASSPGTGEEKLFF. The CDR3 nucleotides read TGTGCCAGCAGCCCCGGGACAGGGGAGGAAAAACTGTTTTTT.

The rearrangement links TRBV28 to TRBJ2-7; 11 bases are a match to TRBD2. This CDR3 has 15 residues. V trimming: 3 bases; J trimming: 5 bases; junction bases outside the gene matches: 6. Germline V lookup: CDR1 MDHEN, CDR2 SYDVKM. The CDR3 DNA reads TGTGCCAGCAGTTTTGCGACTAGCGGGACCCACGAGCAGTACTTC. Translating gives CASSFATSGTHEQYF.

The gene calls are TRBV6-1 and TRBJ2-3; a possible D gene is TRBD2 (6 bases). The V gene's germline CDR1 is MNHNS and CDR2 SASEGT. Trimming removed 2 bases at V and 4 bases at J, with 10 bases between. The CDR3 totals 14 residues. CDR3 sequence reads: CASSENGDSDTQYF. Here the CDR3 DNA reads TGTGCCAGCAGTGAAAATGGGGACTCAGATACGCAGTATTTT.

The chain combines TRBV28 with TRBJ1-5; 9 bases are a match to TRBD1. Germline CDR1 MDHEN, CDR2 SYDVKM. V was clipped by 10 bases and J by 6 bases; unmatched bases: 16. The CDR3 length is 16 residues. CDR3 loop: CAIQSITGGMGQPQHF. The CDR3 DNA is TGTGCCATCCAATCGATAACAGGGGGCATGGGTCAGCCCCAGCATTTT. The entire variable domain, with the rest obtained from reference TRBV28 and TRBJ1-5, is as follows: DVKVTQSSRYLVKRTGEKVFLECVQDMDHENMFWYRQDPGLGLRLIYFSYDVKMKEKGDIPEGYSVSREKKERFSLILESASTNQTSMYLCAIQSITGGMGQPQHFGDGTRLSIL.

This rearrangement joins TRBV13 to TRBJ2-5; D may be TRBD2 (6 bases). Germline CDR1 reads PRHDT; CDR2 reads FYEKMQ (reference sequence). V gave up 5 bases and J gave up 2 bases, with 15 bases separating them. The CDR3 contains 15 residues. This CDR3 is CASSPEFGLQETQYF. CDR3 sequence (DNA): TGTGCCAGCAGCCCCGAATTTGGACTACAAGAGACCCAGTACTTC.

This chain's CDR3 is CSAGGVTEAFF. The CDR3 nucleotides are TGCAGCGCCGGGGGGGTCACTGAAGCTTTCTTT. The gene calls are TRBV29-1 and TRBJ1-1, with D possibly matching TRBD1 (5 bases). This CDR3 is built from 11 residues. CDR1 and CDR2 from the germline V gene are SQVTM and ANQGSEA. Trimming shortened V by 7 bases and J by 4 bases, and 10 bases separated the two germline ends.

The table lists this clone with a few counts. This sequence joins TRBV27 and TRBJ1-5; 7 bases agree with TRBD1. This CDR3 is built from 14 residues. Germline loops: CDR1 MNHEY, CDR2 SMNVEV (reference sequence). Trimming took 1 base from V and 7 from J; bases not matched to a gene: 4. The CDR3 spells CASSLYPGGQPQHF. The CDR3 region has the DNA TGTGCCAGCAGTTTATATCCAGGGGGACAGCCCCAGCATTTT.

The rearrangement joins TRBV29-1 to TRBJ2-7, with D uncertain. V was pared by 5 bases and J by 2 bases, with 13 bases between. Germline CDR1 is SQVTM and CDR2 is ANQGSEA. This CDR3 is 13 amino acids long. The chain's CDR3 is CSVLDIWAYEQYF. The CDR3 nucleotides are TGCAGCGTTCTTGACATCTGGGCCTACGAGCAGTACTTC.

The chain is built from TRBV27 and TRBJ2-7; 9 positions match TRBD1. This CDR3 is 14 amino acids long. CDR1 is MNHEY and CDR2 is SMNVEV in the germline V gene (reference sequence). Trimming cost V 4 bases and J 3 bases; bases outside gene matches: 4. CDR3 residues: CASSSSGQGYEQYF. The CDR3 DNA sequence: TGTGCCAGCAGTTCCTCGGGACAGGGCTACGAGCAGTACTTC.

This clone turned up a few times. V is TRBV4-3 and J is TRBJ2-5; 13 bases map to TRBD2. Germline V gene lookup returns CDR1 LGHNA and CDR2 YSLEER. V dropped 0 bases and J dropped 5; count of bases not matched to a gene: 3. This CDR3 has 16 residues. DNA of the CDR3: TGCGCCAGCAGCCAAGATTTACTAGCGGGAGGGGAGACCCAGTACTTC. Protein product: CASSQDLLAGGETQYF.

V and J are TRBV25-1 and TRBJ2-3; possible D gene TRBD2, 6 bases. CDR1 MGHDK and CDR2 SYGVNS come from the germline V gene. The length of the CDR3 is 14 residues. Trimming took off 4 bases at V and 5 bases at J, with 13 bases between the two ends. This chain's CDR3 is CASSVTGVVDTQYF. CDR3 in DNA: TGTGCCAGCAGTGTAACGGGAGTGGTAGATACGCAGTATTTT.

The J gene is TRBJ2-1, the V gene TRBV23-1, with 12 bases that match TRBD1. TRBV23-1 is known as an ORF, though its function is uncertain. The CDR3 runs to 16 residues. Trimming at V came to 3 bases and at J to 7 bases, leaving 7 bases not matched to a gene. CDR3: CASSQTGTGGKNEQFF. Written as DNA, the CDR3 is TGCGCCAGCAGTCAGACCGGGACAGGGGGCAAGAATGAGCAGTTCTTC.

The CDR3 nucleotides read TGTGCCAGCAGCCTCCCTTCAGGTTTTCCGGTGAACACTGAAGCTTTCTTT. Its translation: CASSLPSGFPVNTEAFF. J is TRBJ1-1 and V is TRBV7-8; D unclear. Germline-derived CDR1 and CDR2 are SGHVS and FQNEAQ. With 5 bases removed from V and 0 bases from J, the gap between germline ends came to 19 bases. This CDR3 has 17 amino acids.

The chain combines TRBV10-2 with TRBJ2-2; tentative D call: TRBD1 (6 bases). There are 17 residues in the CDR3. The germline V gene encodes CDR1 WSHSY and CDR2 SAAADI. With 4 bases removed from V and 1 base from J, the gap between germline ends came to 16 bases. The CDR3 protein is CASSATGGRGNTGELFF. The CDR3 DNA is TGCGCCAGCAGTGCAACTGGGGGCAGGGGGAACACCGGGGAGCTGTTTTTT.

J is TRBJ1-5 and V is TRBV4-2; D ambiguous. This CDR3 has 14 residues. The V gene's germline CDR1 is LGHNA and CDR2 YNFKEQ. V gave up 1 base and J gave up 6 bases, with 10 bases separating them. The chain's CDR3 is CASSQGEDFQPQHF. The CDR3 region has the DNA TGTGCCAGCAGCCAAGGAGAGGATTTTCAGCCCCAGCATTTT.

The table lists this clone with a few counts. The chain links TRBV5-1 to TRBJ2-2; the D is unclear. There are 15 residues in the CDR3. The germline V gene has CDR1 SGHRS and CDR2 YFSETQ. The V end was cut by 0 bases, the J end by 2 bases, with 8 bases between. CDR3 protein: CASSLVRSNTGELFF. The CDR3 DNA is TGCGCCAGCAGCTTGGTTCGGTCCAACACCGGGGAGCTGTTTTTT.

This chain links TRBV4-3 with TRBJ2-3; 9 nucleotides align to TRBD2. Germline CDR1 and CDR2: LGHNA and YSLEER. The CDR3 consists of 16 residues. J lost 1 base, V lost 0 bases, and 2 bases had no gene match. This chain's CDR3 is CASSQEPSGGTDTQYF. The CDR3 DNA sequence: TGCGCCAGCAGCCAAGAACCTAGCGGGGGCACAGATACGCAGTATTTT.

The chain joins TRBV28 to TRBJ1-4; 10 nucleotides align to TRBD1. Unmatched junction bases numbered 3, after V lost 6 bases and J lost 5 bases. This CDR3 spans 14 amino acids. From germline, CDR1 is MDHEN and CDR2 SYDVKM. CDR3 sequence reads: CASSPDRGNEKLFF. The DNA of the CDR3 is TGTGCCAGCAGCCCGGACAGGGGGAATGAAAAACTGTTTTTT.

This rearrangement joins TRBV5-1 to TRBJ2-3; no clear D. V gave up 4 bases and J gave up 10 bases, with 10 bases separating them. CDR1 SGHRS and CDR2 YFSETQ come from the germline V gene. The CDR3 consists of 11 residues. CDR3 nucleotide sequence: TGCGCCAGCAGCGAGAGATATGCGCAGTATTTT. Its translation is CASSERYAQYF.

In this sample, this clone turned up once. This chain links TRBV9 with TRBJ2-7; no definite D call. V was trimmed by 3 bases and J by 4 bases, leaving 14 bases between them. The CDR3 covers 14 residues. CDR1 is SGDLS, CDR2 YYNGEE, per germline. This CDR3 reads CASSEGTAQYEQYF. CDR3 nucleotides: TGTGCCAGCAGCGAAGGCACAGCTCAGTACGAGCAGTACTTC.